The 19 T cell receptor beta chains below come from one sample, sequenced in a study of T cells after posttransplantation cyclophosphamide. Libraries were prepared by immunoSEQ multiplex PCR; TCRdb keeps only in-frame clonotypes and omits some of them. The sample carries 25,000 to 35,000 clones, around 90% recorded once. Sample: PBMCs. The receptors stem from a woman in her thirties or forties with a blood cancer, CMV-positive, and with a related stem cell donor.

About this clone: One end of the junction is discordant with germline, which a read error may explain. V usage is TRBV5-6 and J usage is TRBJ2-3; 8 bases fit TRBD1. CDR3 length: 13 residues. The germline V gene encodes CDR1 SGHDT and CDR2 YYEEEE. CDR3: CASSLDRADTQYF. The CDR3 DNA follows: TGTGCCAGCAGTTTGGACAGGGCGGATACGCAGTATTTT.

The CDR3 DNA reads TGTGCCAGCAGCCGGGTCCCCGAAGAGACCCAGTACTTC. It translates to CASSRVPEETQYF. This chain connects TRBV6-1 to TRBJ2-5; D remains unclear. The CDR3 is 13 residues long. Germline V gene data show CDR1 as MNHNS and CDR2 as SASEGT. The V end lost 6 bases, the J end lost 3 bases, and 11 bases lay between the germline ends.

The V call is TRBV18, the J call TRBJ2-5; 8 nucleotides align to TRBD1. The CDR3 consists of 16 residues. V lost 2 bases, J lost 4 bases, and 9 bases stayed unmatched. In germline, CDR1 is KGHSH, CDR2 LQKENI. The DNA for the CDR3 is TGTGCCAGCTCACCAACAAAAGGACAGGGAGGAGAGACCCAGTACTTC. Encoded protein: CASSPTKGQGGETQYF. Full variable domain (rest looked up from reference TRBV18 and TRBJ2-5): NAGVMQNPRHLVRRRGQEARLRCSPMKGHSHVYWYRQLPEEGLKFMVYLQKENIIDESGMPKERFSAEFPKEGPSILRIQQVVRGDSAAYFCASSPTKGQGGETQYFGPGTRLLVL.

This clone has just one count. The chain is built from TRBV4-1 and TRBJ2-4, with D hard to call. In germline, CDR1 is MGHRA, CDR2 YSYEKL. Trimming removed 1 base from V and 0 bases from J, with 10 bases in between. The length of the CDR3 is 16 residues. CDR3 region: CASSQVAVIAKNIQYF. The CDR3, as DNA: TGCGCCAGCAGCCAAGTGGCAGTAATAGCCAAAAACATTCAGTACTTC.

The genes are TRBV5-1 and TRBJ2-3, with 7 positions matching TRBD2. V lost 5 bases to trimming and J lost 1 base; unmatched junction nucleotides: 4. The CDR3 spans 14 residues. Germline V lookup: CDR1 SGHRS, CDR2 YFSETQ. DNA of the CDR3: TGCGCCAGCAGAAGCCTAGCGGGCACAGATACGCAGTATTTT. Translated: CASRSLAGTDTQYF.

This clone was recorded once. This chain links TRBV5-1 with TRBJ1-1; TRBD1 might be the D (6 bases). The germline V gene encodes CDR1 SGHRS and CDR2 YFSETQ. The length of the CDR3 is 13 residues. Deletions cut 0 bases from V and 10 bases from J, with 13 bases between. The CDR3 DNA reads TGCGCCAGCAGCTTGGGGACAGAGGTAGGAGCTTTCTTT. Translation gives CASSLGTEVGAFF. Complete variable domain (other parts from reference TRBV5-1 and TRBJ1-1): KAGVTQTPRYLIKTRGQQVTLSCSPISGHRSVSWYQQTPGQGLQFLFEYFSETQRNKGNFPGRFSGRQFSNSRSEMNVSTLELGDSALYLCASSLGTEVGAFFGQGTRLTVV.

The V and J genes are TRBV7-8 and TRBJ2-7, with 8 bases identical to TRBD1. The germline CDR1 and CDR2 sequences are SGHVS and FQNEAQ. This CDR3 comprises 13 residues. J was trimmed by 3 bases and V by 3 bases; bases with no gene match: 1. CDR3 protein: CASSFTGGYEQYF. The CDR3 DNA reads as TGTGCCAGCAGCTTCACAGGGGGCTACGAGCAGTACTTC.

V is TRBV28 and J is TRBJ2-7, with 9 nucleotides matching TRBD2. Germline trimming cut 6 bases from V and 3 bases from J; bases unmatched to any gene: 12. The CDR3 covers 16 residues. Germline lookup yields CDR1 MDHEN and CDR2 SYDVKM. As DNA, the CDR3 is TGTGCCAGCAGGATTTTAGCGGGGGCGCTCAGCTACGAGCAGTACTTC. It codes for CASRILAGALSYEQYF.

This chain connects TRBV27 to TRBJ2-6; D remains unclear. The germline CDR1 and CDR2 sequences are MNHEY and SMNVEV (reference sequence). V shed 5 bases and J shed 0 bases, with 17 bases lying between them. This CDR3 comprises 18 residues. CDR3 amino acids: CASSLGQAPLSGANVLTF. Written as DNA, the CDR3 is TGTGCCAGCAGTCTGGGCCAGGCCCCACTCTCTGGGGCCAACGTCCTGACTTTC. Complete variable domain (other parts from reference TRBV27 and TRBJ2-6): EAQVTQNPRYLITVTGKKLTVTCSQNMNHEYMSWYRQDPGLGLRQIYYSMNVEVTDKGDVPEGYKVSRKEKRNFPLILESPSPNQTSLYFCASSLGQAPLSGANVLTFGAGSRLTVL.

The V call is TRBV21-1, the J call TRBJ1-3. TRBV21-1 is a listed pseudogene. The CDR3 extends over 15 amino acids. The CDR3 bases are TGTGCCAGCAGCCAGACTCGGCTTGCTGGAAACACCATATATTTT. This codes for CASSQTRLAGNTIYF.

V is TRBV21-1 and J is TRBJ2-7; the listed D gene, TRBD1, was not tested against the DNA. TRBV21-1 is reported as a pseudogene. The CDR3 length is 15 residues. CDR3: CASSKLGQFSYEQYF. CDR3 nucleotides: TGTGCCAGCAGCAAATTGGGACAGTTTTCCTACGAGCAGTACTTC.

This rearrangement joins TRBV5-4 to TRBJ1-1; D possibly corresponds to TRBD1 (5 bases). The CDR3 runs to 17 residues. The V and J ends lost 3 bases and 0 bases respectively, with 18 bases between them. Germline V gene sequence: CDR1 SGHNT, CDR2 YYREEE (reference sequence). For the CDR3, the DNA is TGTGCCAGCAGCTACCAGGGAAGGAGGGCCATGAACACTGAAGCTTTCTTT. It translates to CASSYQGRRAMNTEAFF.

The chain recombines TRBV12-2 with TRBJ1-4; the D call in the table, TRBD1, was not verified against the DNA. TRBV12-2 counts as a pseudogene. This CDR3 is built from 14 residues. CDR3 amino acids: CASHPGTEGQKLFF. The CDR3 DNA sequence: TGTGCAAGTCACCCTGGGACAGAAGGGCAAAAACTGTTTTTT.

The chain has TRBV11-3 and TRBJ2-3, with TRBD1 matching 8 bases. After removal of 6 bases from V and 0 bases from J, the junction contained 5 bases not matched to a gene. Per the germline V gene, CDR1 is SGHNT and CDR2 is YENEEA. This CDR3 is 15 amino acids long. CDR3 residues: CASSKRTGSTDTQYF. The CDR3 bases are TGTGCCAGCAGTAAACGGACAGGGAGCACAGATACGCAGTATTTT. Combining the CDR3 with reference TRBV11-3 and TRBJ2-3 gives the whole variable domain EAGVVQSPRYKIIEKKQPVAFWCNPISGHNTLYWYLQNLGQGPELLIRYENEEAVDDSQLPKDRFSAERLKGVDSTLKIQPAELGDSAVYLCASSKRTGSTDTQYFGPGTRLTVL.

In DNA, the CDR3 is TGCAGCGTTGAAGATCTAGGAAATGAGCAGTTCTTC. Protein: CSVEDLGNEQFF. This sequence joins TRBV29-1 and TRBJ2-1; D gene ambiguous. The CDR3 is made up of 12 amino acids. V gave up 0 bases and J gave up 7 bases, with 7 bases separating them. Germline V CDR1 and CDR2: SQVTM, ANQGSEA.

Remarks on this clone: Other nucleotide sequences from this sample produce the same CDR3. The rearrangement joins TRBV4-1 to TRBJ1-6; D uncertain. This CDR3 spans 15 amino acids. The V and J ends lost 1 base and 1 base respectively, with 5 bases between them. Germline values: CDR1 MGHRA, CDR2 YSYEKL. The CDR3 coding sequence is TGCGCCAGCAGCCAAGGCGGATCCTATAATTCACCCCTCCACTTT. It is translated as CASSQGGSYNSPLHF.

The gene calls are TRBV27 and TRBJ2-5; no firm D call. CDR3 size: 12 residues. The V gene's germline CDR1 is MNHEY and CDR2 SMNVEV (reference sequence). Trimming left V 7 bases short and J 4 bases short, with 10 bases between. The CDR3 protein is CASTTTGETQYF. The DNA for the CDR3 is TGTGCCAGCACTACCACTGGAGAGACCCAGTACTTC.

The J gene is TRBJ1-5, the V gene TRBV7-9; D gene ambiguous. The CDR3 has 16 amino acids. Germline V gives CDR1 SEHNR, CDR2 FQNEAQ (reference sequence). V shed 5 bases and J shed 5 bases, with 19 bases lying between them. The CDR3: CASSLVGGREDQPQHF. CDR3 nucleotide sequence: TGTGCCAGCAGCCTAGTTGGAGGGAGGGAGGATCAGCCCCAGCATTTT.

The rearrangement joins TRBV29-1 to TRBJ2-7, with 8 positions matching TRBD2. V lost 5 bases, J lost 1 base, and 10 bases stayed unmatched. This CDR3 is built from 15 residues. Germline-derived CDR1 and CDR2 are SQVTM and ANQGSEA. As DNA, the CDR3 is TGCAGCGTTCTAAAATTAGCGGGGAGATCCTACGAGCAGTACTTC. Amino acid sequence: CSVLKLAGRSYEQYF.